These T cell receptor beta chains were read from a single sample in a study of T cell changes during pregnancy in multiple sclerosis. Assay: immunoSEQ multiplex PCR; the TCRdb copy retains only in-frame clones and omits some. The profile shows more than 55,000 clones, 92% of them singletons. Source: peripheral blood, taken in the first trimester of pregnancy. These receptors all come from a female donor with multiple sclerosis, enrolled in a pregnancy study. Each CDR3 is given with its conserved first and last residue. D genes are given only for firm matches. For some rows the clone size is stated as once, few or many, or as a class when expanded; others skip it.

CDR3 protein: CASSDLAGGPTDTQYF; CDR3 DNA: TGTGCCAGCAGCGACTTAGCGGGGGGGCCCACAGATACGCAGTATTTT; CDR3 length: 16; clone size: NA; V gene: TRBV9; D gene: TRBD2; J gene: TRBJ2-3
CDR3 protein: CASSGVDSANQPQHF; CDR3 DNA: TGTGCCAGTAGTGGGGTGGACAGCGCCAATCAGCCCCAGCATTTT; CDR3 length: 15; clone size: few; V gene: TRBV19; D gene: NA; J gene: TRBJ1-5
CDR3 protein: CASSYNQGGSGQYF; CDR3 DNA: TGTGCCAGCAGTTACAATCAAGGCGGTTCTGGGCAGTACTTC; CDR3 length: 14; clone size: NA; V gene: TRBV6-5; D gene: NA; J gene: TRBJ2-7
CDR3 protein: CASSLVPGGDTGELFF; CDR3 DNA: TGCGCCAGCAGCTTGGTTCCCGGCGGGGACACCGGGGAGCTGTTTTTT; CDR3 length: 16; clone size: NA; V gene: TRBV5-1; D gene: NA; J gene: TRBJ2-2
CDR3 protein: CASSLKGNTEAFF; CDR3 DNA: TGCGCCAGCAGTCTAAAGGGGAACACTGAGGCTTTCTTT; CDR3 length: 13; clone size: NA; V gene: TRBV10-2; D gene: NA; J gene: TRBJ1-1
CDR3 protein: CASSGDRGYQPQHF; CDR3 DNA: TGTGCCTCCAGTGGCGACAGGGGATACCAGCCCCAGCATTTT; CDR3 length: 14; clone size: NA; V gene: TRBV27; D gene: TRBD1; J gene: TRBJ1-5
CDR3 protein: CASSLGGGYGYTF; CDR3 DNA: TGTGCCAGCAGCCTAGGTGGGGGGTATGGCTACACCTTC; CDR3 length: 13; clone size: NA; V gene: TRBV7-3; D gene: NA; J gene: TRBJ1-2
CDR3 protein: CASRKDRVGAFF; CDR3 DNA: TGTGCCAGCAGAAAAGACAGGGTCGGAGCTTTCTTT; CDR3 length: 12; clone size: NA; V gene: TRBV7-2; D gene: TRBD1; J gene: TRBJ1-1
CDR3 protein: CASRRGANNSPLHF; CDR3 DNA: TGTGCCAGCAGACGGGGGGCTAATAATTCACCCCTCCACTTT; CDR3 length: 14; clone size: once; V gene: TRBV7-2; D gene: NA; J gene: TRBJ1-6
CDR3 protein: CASSHARGTDTQYF; CDR3 DNA: TGCGCCAGCAGCCACGCGCGGGGCACAGATACGCAGTATTTT; CDR3 length: 14; clone size: NA; V gene: TRBV4-1; D gene: NA; J gene: TRBJ2-3
CDR3 protein: CASSQYRGTGELFF; CDR3 DNA: TGCGCCAGCAGTCAATACAGGGGCACCGGGGAGCTGTTTTTT; CDR3 length: 14; clone size: NA; V gene: TRBV23-1; D gene: TRBD1; J gene: TRBJ2-2
CDR3 protein: CASLKQGVGSEQFF; CDR3 DNA: TGTGCCAGCTTAAAACAGGGGGTCGGAAGTGAGCAGTTCTTC; CDR3 length: 14; clone size: NA; V gene: TRBV6-6; D gene: TRBD1; J gene: TRBJ2-1
CDR3 protein: CASGRWGRGNEQFF; CDR3 DNA: TGCGCCAGCGGGAGGTGGGGTAGAGGGAATGAGCAGTTCTTC; CDR3 length: 14; clone size: NA; V gene: TRBV4-3; D gene: NA; J gene: TRBJ2-1
CDR3 protein: CASSPPRTVVMSYEQYF; CDR3 DNA: TGTGCCAGCAGCCCCCCCCGAACAGTGGTAATGTCCTACGAGCAGTACTTC; CDR3 length: 17; clone size: NA; V gene: TRBV13; D gene: NA; J gene: TRBJ2-7
CDR3 protein: CASSSAGDTQYF; CDR3 DNA: TGTGCCAGCAGCTCGGCAGGTGATACGCAGTATTTT; CDR3 length: 12; clone size: NA; V gene: TRBV5-6; D gene: NA; J gene: TRBJ2-3
CDR3 protein: CASSLEGQGSYGYTF; CDR3 DNA: TGTGCCAGCAGCTTAGAGGGACAGGGGTCCTATGGCTACACCTTC; CDR3 length: 15; clone size: NA; V gene: TRBV7-8; D gene: TRBD1; J gene: TRBJ1-2
CDR3 protein: CASSGEVEKLFF; CDR3 DNA: TGTGCCAGCAGCGGAGAGGTTGAAAAACTGTTTTTT; CDR3 length: 12; clone size: NA; V gene: TRBV6-6; D gene: NA; J gene: TRBJ1-4
CDR3 protein: CASSLNQEYSPLHF; CDR3 DNA: TGTGCCAGCAGCTTAAATCAGGAATATTCACCCCTCCACTTT; CDR3 length: 14; clone size: NA; V gene: TRBV7-6; D gene: NA; J gene: TRBJ1-6
CDR3 protein: CASSAGLNTEAFF; CDR3 DNA: TGTGCCAGCAGTGCCGGGTTGAACACTGAAGCTTTCTTT; CDR3 length: 13; clone size: NA; V gene: TRBV7-2; D gene: NA; J gene: TRBJ1-1
CDR3 protein: CASSRTVSNQPQHF; CDR3 DNA: TGTGCCAGCAGTAGGACAGTTAGCAATCAGCCCCAGCATTTT; CDR3 length: 14; clone size: NA; V gene: TRBV6-5; D gene: NA; J gene: TRBJ1-5
CDR3 protein: CASSLPGGATETQYF; CDR3 DNA: TGCGCCAGCAGCCTCCCGGGGGGGGCCACGGAGACCCAGTACTTC; CDR3 length: 15; clone size: NA; V gene: TRBV4-1; D gene: TRBD2; J gene: TRBJ2-5
CDR3 protein: CASSQSGAYNEQFF; CDR3 DNA: TGCGCCAGCAGCCAGAGCGGGGCCTACAATGAGCAGTTCTTC; CDR3 length: 14; clone size: NA; V gene: TRBV4-3; D gene: TRBD2; J gene: TRBJ2-1
CDR3 protein: CASSLGAGGRGYTF; CDR3 DNA: TGTGCCAGCAGCTTAGGGGCAGGGGGTCGTGGCTACACCTTC; CDR3 length: 14; clone size: once; V gene: TRBV7-2; D gene: TRBD1; J gene: TRBJ1-2
CDR3 protein: CASRGQGARSSGANVLTF; CDR3 DNA: TGTGCCAGTAGGGGACAGGGGGCGAGGTCCTCTGGGGCCAACGTCCTGACTTTC; CDR3 length: 18; clone size: NA; V gene: TRBV19; D gene: TRBD1; J gene: TRBJ2-6
CDR3 protein: CASRRGLGGPDEAFF; CDR3 DNA: TGTGCCAGCAGGAGGGGGCTAGGGGGGCCGGATGAAGCTTTCTTT; CDR3 length: 15; clone size: NA; V gene: TRBV6-1; D gene: TRBD1; J gene: TRBJ1-1